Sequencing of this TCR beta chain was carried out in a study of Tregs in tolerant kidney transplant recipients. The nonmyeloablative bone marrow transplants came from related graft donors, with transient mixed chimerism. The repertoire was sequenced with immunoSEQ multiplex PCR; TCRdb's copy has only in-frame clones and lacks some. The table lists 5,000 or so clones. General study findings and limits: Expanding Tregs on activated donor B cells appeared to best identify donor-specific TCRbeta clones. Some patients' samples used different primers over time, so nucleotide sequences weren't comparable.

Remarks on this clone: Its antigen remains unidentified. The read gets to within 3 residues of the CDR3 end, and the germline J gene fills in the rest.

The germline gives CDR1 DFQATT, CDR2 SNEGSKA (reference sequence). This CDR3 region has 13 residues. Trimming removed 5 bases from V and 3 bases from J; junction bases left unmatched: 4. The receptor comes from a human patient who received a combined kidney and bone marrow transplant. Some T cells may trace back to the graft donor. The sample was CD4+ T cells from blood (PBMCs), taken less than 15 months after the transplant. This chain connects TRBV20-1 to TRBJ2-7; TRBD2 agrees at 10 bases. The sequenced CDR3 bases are TGCAGTGCTGGAGCGGGGGGGCGCTACGAG. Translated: CSAGAGGRYE. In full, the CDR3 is CSAGAGGRYEQYF.